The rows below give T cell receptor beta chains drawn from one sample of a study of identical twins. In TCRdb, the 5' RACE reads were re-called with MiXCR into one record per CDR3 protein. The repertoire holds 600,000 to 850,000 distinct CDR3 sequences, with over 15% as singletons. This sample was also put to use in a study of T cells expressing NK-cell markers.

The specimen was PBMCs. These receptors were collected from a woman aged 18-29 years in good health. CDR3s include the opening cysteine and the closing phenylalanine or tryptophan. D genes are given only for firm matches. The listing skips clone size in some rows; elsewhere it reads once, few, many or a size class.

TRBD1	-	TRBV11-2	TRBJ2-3	TGTGCCAGCAGCTTAGTAGGGGGCAGACAGGGGGGCGGAGATACGCAGTATTTT	CASSLVGGRQGGGDTQYF
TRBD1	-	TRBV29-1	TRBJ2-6	TGCAGCGTTGGGGACAGATTCTACTCTGGGGCCAACGTCCTGACTTTC	CSVGDRFYSGANVLTF
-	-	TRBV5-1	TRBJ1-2	TGCGCCAGCAGCTTAACGATCAGGGCGAACTATGGCTACACCTTC	CASSLTIRANYGYTF
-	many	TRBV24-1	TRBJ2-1	TGTGCCACCAGTGCGTCGTCCAATGAGCAGTTCTTC	CATSASSNEQFF
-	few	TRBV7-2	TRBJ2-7	TGTGCCAGCAGCCCAACCGGTTTTCCCTACGAGCAGTACTTC	CASSPTGFPYEQYF
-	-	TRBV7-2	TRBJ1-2	TGTGCCAGCAGTTTCAACAGGGTCGACTATGGCTACACCTTC	CASSFNRVDYGYTF
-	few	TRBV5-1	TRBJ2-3	TGCGCCAGCAGCTTAGCCCGAGGACAAACTAGCACAGATACGCAGTATTTT	CASSLARGQTSTDTQYF
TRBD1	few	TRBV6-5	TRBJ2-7	TGTGCCAGCAGTTACTTACAGGGGAATGAGCAGTACTTC	CASSYLQGNEQYF
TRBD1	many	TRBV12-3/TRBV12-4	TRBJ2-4	TGTGCCAGCAGCCCCCGAACAGGGGGTAACATTCAGTACTTC	CASSPRTGGNIQYF
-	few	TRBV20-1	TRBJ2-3	TGCAGTGCACTGCCGGGCCTACCCAGAGATACGCAGTATTTT	CSALPGLPRDTQYF
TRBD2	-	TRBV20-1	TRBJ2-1	TGCAGTGCTACATTGACCGGGACTAGCGGGAGCAATGAGCAGTTCTTC	CSATLTGTSGSNEQFF
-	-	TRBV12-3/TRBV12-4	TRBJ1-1	TGTGCCAGCAGGGTCCCCTCGACAAGTGAAGCTTTCTTT	CASRVPSTSEAFF
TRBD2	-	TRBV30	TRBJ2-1	TGTGCCTGGAGTGCACTAGCGGCTAATGAGCAGTTCTTC	CAWSALAANEQFF
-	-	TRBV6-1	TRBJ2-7	TGTGCCAGCACCGAAACCGGTAGAGGGGGGGCTGGCTCCTACGAGCAGTACTTC	CASTETGRGGAGSYEQYF
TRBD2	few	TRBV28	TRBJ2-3	TGTGCCAGCAGCCTTAGCGGGAGTGTCACAGATACGCAGTATTTT	CASSLSGSVTDTQYF
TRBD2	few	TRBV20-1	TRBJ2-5	TGCAGTGCTACGTGGGGGGGAAGAGAGACCCAGTACTTC	CSATWGGRETQYF
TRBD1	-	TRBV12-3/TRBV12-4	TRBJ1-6	TGTGCCAGCAGCCCCAGGGGGGAAAATTCACCCCTCCACTTT	CASSPRGENSPLHF
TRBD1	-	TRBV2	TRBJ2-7	TGTGCCAGCAGTGGGGACAGGGACTTCTACGAGCAGTACTTC	CASSGDRDFYEQYF
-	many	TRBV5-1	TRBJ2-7	TGCGCCAGCAGCTTGGTCAAAAGCTCCTACGAGCAGTACTTC	CASSLVKSSYEQYF
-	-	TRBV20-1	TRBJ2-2	TGCAGTGCCGCCCTCGCCGGGGAGCTGTTTTTT	CSAALAGELFF
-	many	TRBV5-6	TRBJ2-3	TGTGCCAGCATGGGGCGGGGCACAGATACGCAGTATTTT	CASMGRGTDTQYF
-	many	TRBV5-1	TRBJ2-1	TGTGCCAGCAGCTTGGGTAGCCTGAACAATGAGCAGTTCTTC	CASSLGSLNNEQFF
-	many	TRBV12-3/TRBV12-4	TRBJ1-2	TGTGCCAGTAGAAGGGGGGGTTTAGACTATGGCTACACCTTC	CASRRGGLDYGYTF
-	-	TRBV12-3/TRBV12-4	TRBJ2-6	TGTGCCAGCAGTTATGGCAGGGGCTCTGGGGCCAACGTCCTGACTTTC	CASSYGRGSGANVLTF
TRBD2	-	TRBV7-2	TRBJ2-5	TGTGCCAGCAGCTTCTACGGACTAGCGGGAGTTGGAGAGACCCAGTACTTC	CASSFYGLAGVGETQYF
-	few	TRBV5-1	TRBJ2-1	TGCGCCAGCAGCTCCACCCTGAACGATGAGCAGTTCTTC	CASSSTLNDEQFF
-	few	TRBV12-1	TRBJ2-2	TGTGCCAGCAGCTTTGGTGTTTATGGTAGCGGGAGCTGCGTCGGGGAGCTGTTTTTT	CASSFGVYGSGSCVGELFF
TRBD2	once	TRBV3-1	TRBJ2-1	TGTGCCAGCAGCCATGACCTTGTGTCTAGCGGGAGCGATGAGCAGTTCTTC	CASSHDLVSSGSDEQFF
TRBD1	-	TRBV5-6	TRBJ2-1	TGTGCCAGCAGCCCGGGACAGGGTTGGGGTGAGCAGTTCTTC	CASSPGQGWGEQFF
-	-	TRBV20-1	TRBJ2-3	TGCAGTGCTAAGCGCGATTCCACAGATACGCAGTATTTT	CSAKRDSTDTQYF
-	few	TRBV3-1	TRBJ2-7	TGTGCCAGCAGCCACGAAAACTACGAGCAGTACTTC	CASSHENYEQYF
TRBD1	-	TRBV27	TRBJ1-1	TGTGCCAGCAGTTTATCGGGGGACAGGGCGAGAACTGAAGCTTTCTTT	CASSLSGDRARTEAFF
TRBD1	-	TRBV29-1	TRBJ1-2	TGCAGCGTTGCCACTTTCTACAGGGGGCACAATGGCTACACCTTC	CSVATFYRGHNGYTF
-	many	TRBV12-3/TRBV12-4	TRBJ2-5	TGTGCCAGCAGTTTAGCGGGGGCTGGGGAGACCCAGTACTTC	CASSLAGAGETQYF
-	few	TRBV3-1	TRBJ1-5	TGTGCCAGCAGCCAAGGAATTAACAGGGGCAATCAGCCCCAGCATTTT	CASSQGINRGNQPQHF
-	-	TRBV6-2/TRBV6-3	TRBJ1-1	TGTGCCAGCAGTTACAGGGGTGGGATGAACACTGAAGCTTTCTTT	CASSYRGGMNTEAFF
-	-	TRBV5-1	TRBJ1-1	TGCGCCAGCAGCTTGAGTGACAGGCTGGGCACTGAAGCTTTCTTT	CASSLSDRLGTEAFF
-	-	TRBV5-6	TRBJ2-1	TGTGCCAGCAGCTTAGGCAGGGGGAGGAATGAGCAGTTCTTC	CASSLGRGRNEQFF
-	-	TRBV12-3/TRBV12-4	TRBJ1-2	TGTGCCAGCAGACCGGACGACGGGGGCTACACCTTC	CASRPDDGGYTF
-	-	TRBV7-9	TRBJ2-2	TGTGCCAGCAGTTTAGGACTAACCACCGGGGAGCTGTTTTTT	CASSLGLTTGELFF
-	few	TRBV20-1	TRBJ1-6	TGCAGTGCTAGAGTTACAGCTAATTCACCCCTCCACTTT	CSARVTANSPLHF
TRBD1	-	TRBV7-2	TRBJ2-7	TGTGCCAGCAGCGCGGACAGGGATGATTACGAGCAGTACTTC	CASSADRDDYEQYF
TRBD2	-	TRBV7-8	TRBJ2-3	TGTGCCAGCAGCTTGGGGGGGTTCGGCGATACGCAGTATTTT	CASSLGGFGDTQYF
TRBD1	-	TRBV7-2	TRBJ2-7	TGTGCCAGCAGCTCGCCCGGGACAGCTTTGTACGAGCAGTACTTC	CASSSPGTALYEQYF
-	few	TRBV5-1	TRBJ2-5	TGCGCCAGCAGCTCCGACAGTCTAGAGACCCAGTACTTC	CASSSDSLETQYF
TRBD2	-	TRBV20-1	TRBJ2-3	TGCAGTGCTAGAGATCCCAGCGGGGGCACAGATACGCAGTATTTT	CSARDPSGGTDTQYF
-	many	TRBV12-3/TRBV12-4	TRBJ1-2	TGTGCCAGCAGTTATCGGGAAGGAGGCTATGGCTACACCTTC	CASSYREGGYGYTF
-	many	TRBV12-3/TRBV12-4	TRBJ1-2	TGTGCCAGCAGTCCCAGGGTCGTCTATGGCTACACCTTC	CASSPRVVYGYTF
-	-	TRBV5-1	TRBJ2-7	TGCGCCAGCAGCTCGTATGGGCCCACCTACGAGCAGTACTTC	CASSSYGPTYEQYF
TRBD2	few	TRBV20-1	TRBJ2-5	TGCAGTGCTAGACTTCGACTAGCGGGGTATTTAGAGACCCAGTACTTC	CSARLRLAGYLETQYF
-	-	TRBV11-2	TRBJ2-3	TGTGCCAGCAGCCGCCGGGACTCAACCACAGATACGCAGTATTTT	CASSRRDSTTDTQYF
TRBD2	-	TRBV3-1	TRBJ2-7	TGTGCCAGCAGCCCTGGGACTAGCGGGAGTAGGTCCTACGAGCAGTACTTC	CASSPGTSGSRSYEQYF
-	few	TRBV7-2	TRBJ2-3	TGTGCCAGCAGCTTAAACACCGTGCATACGCAGTATTTT	CASSLNTVHTQYF
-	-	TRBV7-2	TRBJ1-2	TGTGCCAGCAGCTTAGACCTGTTGGGGGGCTACACCTTC	CASSLDLLGGYTF
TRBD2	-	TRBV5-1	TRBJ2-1	TGCGCCAGCAGCCATCTAGCGGGAGGATACAATGAGCAGTTCTTC	CASSHLAGGYNEQFF
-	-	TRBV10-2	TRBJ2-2	TGCGCCAGCAGAAACAGGTTCGCGAACACCGGGGAGCTGTTTTTT	CASRNRFANTGELFF
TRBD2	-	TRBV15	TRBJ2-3	TGTGCCACCAGCAGAGATTATACGAGCGGGAGGCAGGATACGCAGTATTTT	CATSRDYTSGRQDTQYF
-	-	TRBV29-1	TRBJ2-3	TGCAGCGCCGCAACAGGGATCACAGATACGCAGTATTTT	CSAATGITDTQYF